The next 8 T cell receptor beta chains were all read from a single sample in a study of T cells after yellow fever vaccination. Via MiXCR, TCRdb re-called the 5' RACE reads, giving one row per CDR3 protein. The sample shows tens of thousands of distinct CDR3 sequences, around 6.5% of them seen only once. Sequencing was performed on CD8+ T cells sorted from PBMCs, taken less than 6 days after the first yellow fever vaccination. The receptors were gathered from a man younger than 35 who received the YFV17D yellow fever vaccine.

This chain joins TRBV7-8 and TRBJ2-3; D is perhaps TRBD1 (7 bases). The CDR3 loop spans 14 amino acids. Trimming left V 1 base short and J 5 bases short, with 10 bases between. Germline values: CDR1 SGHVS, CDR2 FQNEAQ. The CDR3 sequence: CASSLGQGGDTQYF. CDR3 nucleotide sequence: TGTGCCAGCAGCTTAGGGCAGGGGGGAGATACGCAGTATTTT.

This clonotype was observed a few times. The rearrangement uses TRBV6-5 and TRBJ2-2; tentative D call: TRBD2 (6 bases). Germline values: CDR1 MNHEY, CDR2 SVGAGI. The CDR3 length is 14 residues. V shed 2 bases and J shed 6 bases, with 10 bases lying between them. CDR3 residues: CASSYPGGAGELFF. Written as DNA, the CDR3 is TGTGCCAGCAGTTACCCAGGAGGGGCCGGGGAGCTGTTTTTT.

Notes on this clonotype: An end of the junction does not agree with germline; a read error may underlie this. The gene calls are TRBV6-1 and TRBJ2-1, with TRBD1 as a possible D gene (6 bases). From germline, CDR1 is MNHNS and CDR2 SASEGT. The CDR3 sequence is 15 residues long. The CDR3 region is CSSSPGWGRYNEQFF. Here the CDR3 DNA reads TGTTCCAGCAGTCCGGGGTGGGGGCGGTACAATGAGCAGTTCTTC.

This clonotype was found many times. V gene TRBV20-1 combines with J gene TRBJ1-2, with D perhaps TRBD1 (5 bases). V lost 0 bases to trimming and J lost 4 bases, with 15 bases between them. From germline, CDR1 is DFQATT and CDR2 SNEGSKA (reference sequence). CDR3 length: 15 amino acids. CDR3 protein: CSARDPPGYSYGYTF. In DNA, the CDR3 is TGCAGTGCTAGAGATCCTCCAGGGTATAGCTATGGCTACACCTTC.

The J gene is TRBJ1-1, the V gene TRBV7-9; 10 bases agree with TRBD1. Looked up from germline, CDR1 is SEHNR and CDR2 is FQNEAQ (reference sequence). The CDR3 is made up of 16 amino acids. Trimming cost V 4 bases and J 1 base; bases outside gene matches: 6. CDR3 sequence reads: CASSSLRTGGNTEAFF. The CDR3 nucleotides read TGTGCCAGCAGCTCCCTACGGACAGGGGGGAACACTGAAGCTTTCTTT.

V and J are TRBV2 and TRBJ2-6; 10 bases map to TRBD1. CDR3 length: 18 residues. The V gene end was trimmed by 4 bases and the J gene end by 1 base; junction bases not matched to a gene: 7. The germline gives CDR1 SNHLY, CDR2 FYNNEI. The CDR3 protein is CASSAGTGDASGANVLTF. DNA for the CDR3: TGTGCCAGCAGTGCCGGGACAGGGGACGCTTCTGGGGCCAACGTCCTGACTTTC.

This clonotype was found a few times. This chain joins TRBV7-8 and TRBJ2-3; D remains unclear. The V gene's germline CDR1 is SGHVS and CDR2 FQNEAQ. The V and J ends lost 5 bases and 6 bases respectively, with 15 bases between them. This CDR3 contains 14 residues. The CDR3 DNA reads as TGTGCCAGCAGCCTGGCTCGGTCCTCCGATACGCAGTATTTT. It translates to CASSLARSSDTQYF.

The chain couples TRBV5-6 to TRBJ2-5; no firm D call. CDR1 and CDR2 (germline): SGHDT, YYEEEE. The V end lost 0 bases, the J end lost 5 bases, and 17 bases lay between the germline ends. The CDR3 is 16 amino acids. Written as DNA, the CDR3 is TGTGCCAGCAGCTTGGGCAGCGCATACCTTCACGAGACCCAGTACTTC. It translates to CASSLGSAYLHETQYF.